The source of this TCR beta chain is a study of blood T cell repertoires in COVID-19. On the study more broadly: T cells, B-cell-depleted T cells, or PBMCs supplied cDNA or gDNA.

The CDR3 covers 14 residues. CDR1 and CDR2 from the germline V gene are SGHTA and FQGNSA. With 4 bases clipped from V and 4 bases from J, the junction kept 6 bases outside the gene matches. Sequencing used immunoSEQ multiplex PCR; TCRdb keeps in-frame clones, though not all of them. Here the sample spans 160,000 or so clones, roughly 87% being singletons. The chain employs TRBV7-2 and TRBJ1-1; 7 bases are shared with TRBD1. Sequenced material: peripheral blood. The sequence derives from a woman between 65 and 79 years old with acute or convalescent COVID-19. CDR3 protein: CASSSLGTATEAFF. As DNA, the CDR3 is TGTGCCAGCAGCTCTCTGGGGACAGCCACTGAAGCTTTCTTT.